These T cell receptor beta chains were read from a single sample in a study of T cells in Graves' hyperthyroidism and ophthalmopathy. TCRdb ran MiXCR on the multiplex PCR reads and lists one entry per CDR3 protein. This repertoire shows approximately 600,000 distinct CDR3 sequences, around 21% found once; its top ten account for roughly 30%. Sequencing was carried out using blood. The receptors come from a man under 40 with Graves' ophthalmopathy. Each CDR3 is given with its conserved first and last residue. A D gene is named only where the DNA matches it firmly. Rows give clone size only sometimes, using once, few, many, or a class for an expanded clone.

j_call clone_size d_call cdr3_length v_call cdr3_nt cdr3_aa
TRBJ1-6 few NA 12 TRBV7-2 TGTGCCAGCAGCTTAATAAGATCACCCCTCCACTTT CASSLIRSPLHF
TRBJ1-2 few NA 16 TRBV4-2 TGTGCCAGCAGCCAAGATCTGACAGCCACAAACTATGGCTACACCTTC CASSQDLTATNYGYTF
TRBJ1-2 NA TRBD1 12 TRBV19 TGTGCCAGTAGTGGACAGGGTAGGGGCTACACCTTC CASSGQGRGYTF
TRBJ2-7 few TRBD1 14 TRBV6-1 TGTGCCAGCGTGTCCGGGACAGGGGGCTACGAGCAGTACTTC CASVSGTGGYEQYF
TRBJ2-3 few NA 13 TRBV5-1 TGCGCCAGCAGTCAGGGGAGGGGCGATACGCAGTATTTT CASSQGRGDTQYF
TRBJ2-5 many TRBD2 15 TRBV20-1 TGCAGTGCTAGTTCCTTAGCGGGACCCCAAGAGACCCAGTACTTC CSASSLAGPQETQYF
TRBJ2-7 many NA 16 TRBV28 TGTGCCAGCAGTCCTCTCCGGACAGAAGTATCCTACGAGCAGTACTTC CASSPLRTEVSYEQYF
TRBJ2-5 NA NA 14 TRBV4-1 TGCGCCAGCAGCCAAGGGGGGCACCAAGAGACCCAGTACTTC CASSQGGHQETQYF
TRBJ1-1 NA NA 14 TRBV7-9 TGTGCCAGCAGCTTTGGGTTAATGAACACTGAAGCTTTCTTT CASSFGLMNTEAFF
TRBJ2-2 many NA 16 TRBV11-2 TGTGCCAGCAGCTTAGGAATGAATTCCGCGGCCGGGGAGCTGTTTTTT CASSLGMNSAAGELFF
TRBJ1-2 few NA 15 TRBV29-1 TGCAGCGTTGAAGATCTTCAAGTGTCAGGGGATGGCTACACCTTC CSVEDLQVSGDGYTF
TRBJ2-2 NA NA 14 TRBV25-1 TGTGCCAGCAGTGGACGAATAGCGTCCGGGGAGCTGTTTTTT CASSGRIASGELFF
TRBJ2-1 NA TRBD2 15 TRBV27 TGTGCCAGCAGTTCTATTAGCGGGGGGGGGGGAGAGCAGTTCTTC CASSSISGGGGEQFF
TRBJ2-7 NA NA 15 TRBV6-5 TGTGCCAGCAGTTACTCGATCGCTACCTTGGATGAGCAGTACTTC CASSYSIATLDEQYF
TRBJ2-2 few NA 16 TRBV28 TGTGCCAGCAGTTCCCTGGTGTGGGGAGACACCGGGGAGCTGTTTTTT CASSSLVWGDTGELFF
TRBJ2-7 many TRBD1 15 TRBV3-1 TGTGCCAGCAGCCAAGATCCGGGACAGGGTTACGAGCAGTACTTC CASSQDPGQGYEQYF
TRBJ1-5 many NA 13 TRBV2 TGTGCCAGCAGTGATCCCGGACAGTTGTCCCAGCATTTT CASSDPGQLSQHF
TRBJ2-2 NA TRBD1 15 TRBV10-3 TGTGCCATCAGTGGTCCGGGACAGGGGACCGGGGAGCTGTTTTTT CAISGPGQGTGELFF
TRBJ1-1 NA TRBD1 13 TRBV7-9 TGTGCCAGCAGCGCAGGGGGGTTCACTGAAGCTTTCTTT CASSAGGFTEAFF
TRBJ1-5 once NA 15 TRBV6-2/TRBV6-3 TGTGCCAGCGTCTTAGACAGAGGCAGCAATCAGCCCCAGCATTTT CASVLDRGSNQPQHF
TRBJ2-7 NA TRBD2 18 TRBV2 TGTGCCAGCAGTGGTTTACCCGGGACTAGCGGAGGCTTCTACGAGCAGTACTTC CASSGLPGTSGGFYEQYF
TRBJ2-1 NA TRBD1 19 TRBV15 TGTGCCACCAGCAGAGATCGAGGGGACAGGGTTGGGACCTACAATGAGCAGTTCTTC CATSRDRGDRVGTYNEQFF
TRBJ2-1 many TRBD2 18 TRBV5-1 TGCGCCAGCAGCTTACAAGCGGGAGAGGGGAACTCCTACAATGAGCAGTTCTTC CASSLQAGEGNSYNEQFF
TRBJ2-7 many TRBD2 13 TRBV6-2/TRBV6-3 TGTGCCAGTGTTAGCGGGAGCCCCTACGAGCAGTACTTC CASVSGSPYEQYF
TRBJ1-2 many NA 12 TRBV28 TGTGCCAGCAGTGATGTGGTCTATGGCTACACCTTC CASSDVVYGYTF
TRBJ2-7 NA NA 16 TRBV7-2 TGTGCCAGCACCATAGGGGGGGGCGGGACCCTTCTCGAGCAGTACTTC CASTIGGGGTLLEQYF
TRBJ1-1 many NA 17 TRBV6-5 TGTGCCAGCAGTTACTCGGCCGGGGGGTCCCTGAACACTGAAGCTTTCTTT CASSYSAGGSLNTEAFF
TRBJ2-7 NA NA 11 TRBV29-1 TGCAGCGTTGAAGTAATGGGAGAGCAGTACTTC CSVEVMGEQYF
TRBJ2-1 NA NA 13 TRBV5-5 TGTGCCAGCAGCGGGGAGGCCAACAATGAGCAGTTCTTC CASSGEANNEQFF
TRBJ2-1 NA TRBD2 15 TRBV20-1 TGCAGTGCTAGACAAAGCGGGAGGCGCTACAATGAGCAGTTCTTC CSARQSGRRYNEQFF
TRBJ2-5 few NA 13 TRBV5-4 TGTGCCAGCAGCTTAACTAGGGGTGAGACCCAGTACTTC CASSLTRGETQYF
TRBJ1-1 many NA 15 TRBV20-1 TGCAGTGCTAGTGTCCGACTTAATAGGAACACTGAAGCTTTCTTT CSASVRLNRNTEAFF
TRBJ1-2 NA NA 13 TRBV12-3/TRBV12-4 TGTGCCAGCGGAACCGGGTCTCGGAATGGCTACACCTTC CASGTGSRNGYTF
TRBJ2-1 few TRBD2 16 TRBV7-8 TGTGCCAGCAGCTTCTTAGCGGGAGTAAGCTACAATGAGCAGTTCTTC CASSFLAGVSYNEQFF
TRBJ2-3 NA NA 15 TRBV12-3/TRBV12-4 TGTGCCACCAGCAGGGGGGGGATGGTCACAGATACGCAGTATTTT CATSRGGMVTDTQYF
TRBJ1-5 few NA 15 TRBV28 TGTGCCAGCAGTTTATTACTCCGGGAGTCCCAGCCCCAGCATTTT CASSLLLRESQPQHF
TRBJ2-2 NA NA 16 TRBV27 TGTGCCAGCAGTTGGGAGACAGGGAGGGCGACCGGGGAGCTGTTTTTT CASSWETGRATGELFF
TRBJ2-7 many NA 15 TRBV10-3 TGTGCCATCAGTGAGGGTAAACAGGGCCCCTACGAGCAGTACTTC CAISEGKQGPYEQYF
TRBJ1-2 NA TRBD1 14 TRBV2 TGTGCCAGCAATACAGGGGGTGCTAACTATGGCTACACCTTC CASNTGGANYGYTF
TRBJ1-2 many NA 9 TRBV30 TGTGCCTGGATCTATGGCTACACCTTC CAWIYGYTF
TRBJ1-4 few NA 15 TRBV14 TGTGCCAGCAGCCAAGTATGGCAGGGCTTTGAAAAACTGTTTTTT CASSQVWQGFEKLFF
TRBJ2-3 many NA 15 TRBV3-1 TGTGCCAGCAGCCAAGATTTAACTTACACAGATACGCAGTATTTT CASSQDLTYTDTQYF
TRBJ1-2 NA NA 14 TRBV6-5 TGTGCCAGCAGTTACTCCGCGACTAACTATGGCTACACCTTC CASSYSATNYGYTF
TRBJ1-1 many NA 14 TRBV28 TGTGCCAGCAGTTTATCGAGCCAAAACACTGAAGCTTTCTTT CASSLSSQNTEAFF
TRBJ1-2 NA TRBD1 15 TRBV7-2 TGTGCCAGCAGCTTAACGCCGGGACAGCCGGATGCCTACACCTTC CASSLTPGQPDAYTF
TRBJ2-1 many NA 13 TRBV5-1 TGCGCCAGCAGCTTGTCGGGTAACAATGAGCAGTTCTTC CASSLSGNNEQFF
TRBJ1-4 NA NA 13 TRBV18 TGTGCCAGCTCAGGGGGATTGAGTGAAAAACTGTTTTTT CASSGGLSEKLFF
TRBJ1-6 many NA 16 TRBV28 TGTGCCAGCACCACCCAGTGGGGGCAGGACAATTCACCCCTCCACTTT CASTTQWGQDNSPLHF
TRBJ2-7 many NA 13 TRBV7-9 TGTGCCAGCAGCTTAACTAACCCCTACGAGCAGTACTTC CASSLTNPYEQYF
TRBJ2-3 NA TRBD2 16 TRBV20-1 TGCAGTGCCGGGACTAGCGGGAGTAGCGGCACAGATACGCAGTATTTT CSAGTSGSSGTDTQYF
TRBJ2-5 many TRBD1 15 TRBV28 TGTGCCAGCAGTTTCTCCGGGACAGGGACAGAGACCCAGTACTTC CASSFSGTGTETQYF
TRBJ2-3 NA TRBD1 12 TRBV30 TGTGCCTGTAATGACAGGGCAGATACGCAGTATTTT CACNDRADTQYF
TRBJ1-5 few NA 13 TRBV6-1 TGTGCCAGCAGCGCATCTAGCAATCAGCCCCAGCATTTT CASSASSNQPQHF
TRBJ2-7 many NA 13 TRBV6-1 TGTGCCAGCAGTTACACAGAGACCTACGAGCAGTACTTC CASSYTETYEQYF
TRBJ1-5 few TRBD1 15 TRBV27 TGTGCCAGCTCACGCAGGGGGATGCGCAATCAGCCCCAGCATTTT CASSRRGMRNQPQHF
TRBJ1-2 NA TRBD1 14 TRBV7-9 TGTGCCAGCAGCTCCTCAGGGGGCGAGTTTGGCTACACCTTC CASSSSGGEFGYTF
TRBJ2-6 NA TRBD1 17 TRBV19 TGTGCCAGTAGTATGGGACAGGGTAGGGCTGGGGCCAACGTCCTGACTTTC CASSMGQGRAGANVLTF